This T cell receptor beta chain is from a study of vaccination and CD4 T cells after COVID-19. Study as a whole: Four females and six males made up the convalescents, with two Hispanic.

Cultured CD4+ T cell DNA was sequenced using the Oncomine TCR Beta short-read assay. TCRdb reprocessed the PCR reads with MiXCR, giving one entry per CDR3 protein. Of roughly 10,000 distinct CDR3 sequences listed, around 50% are singletons. This clonotype was detected only once. Antigen unknown. Treatment indicated: approximately nine-day PBMC culture with coronavirus spike peptide pools or control peptides (ViraFEST assay). Peptide pool stimulation in ViraFEST expanded antigen-specific T cells, whose TCRs were then sequenced. Each well held approximately 2 million PBMCs in IL-2 (10 IU/ml) medium with roughly 11 ug/ml peptide pools. This clonotype originated in a human donor who had recovered from COVID-19. Sequencing was performed on CD4+ T cells from blood, cultured in vitro.

CDR3 DNA sequence: TGTGCCAGCAGCGTACGGACAGGGGTCTCCTACAATGAGCAGTTCTTC. Translating it yields CASSVRTGVSYNEQFF. V usage is TRBV9 and J usage is TRBJ2-1; 9 bases agree with TRBD1. The CDR3 consists of 16 residues. V lost 1 base, J lost 0 bases, and 2 bases stayed unmatched. Germline CDR1 reads SGDLS; CDR2 reads YYNGEE.